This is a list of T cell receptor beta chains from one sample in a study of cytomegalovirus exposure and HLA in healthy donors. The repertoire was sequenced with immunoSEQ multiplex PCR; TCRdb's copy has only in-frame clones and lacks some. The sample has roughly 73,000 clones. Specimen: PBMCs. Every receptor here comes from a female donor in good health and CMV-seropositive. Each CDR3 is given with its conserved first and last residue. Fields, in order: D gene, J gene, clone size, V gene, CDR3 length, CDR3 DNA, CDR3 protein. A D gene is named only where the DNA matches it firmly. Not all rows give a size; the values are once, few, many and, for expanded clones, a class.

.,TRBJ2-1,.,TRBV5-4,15,TGTGCCAGCAGCTACCGTCGGGACTCCCGGAATGAGCAGTTCTTC,CASSYRRDSRNEQFF
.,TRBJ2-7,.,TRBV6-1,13,TGTGCCAGCAGTGATACAGGGAACTACGAGCAGTACTTC,CASSDTGNYEQYF
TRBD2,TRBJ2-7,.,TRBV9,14,TGTGCCAGCAGCGTAGGACTAGCGGGCTACGAGCAGTACTTC,CASSVGLAGYEQYF
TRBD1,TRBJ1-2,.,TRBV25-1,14,TGTGCCAGCAGTGAGGCTCGGACAGGGGCTGGCTACACCTTC,CASSEARTGAGYTF
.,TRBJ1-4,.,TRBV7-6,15,TGTGCCAGCAGCTTAGTAGCGGACGGCGTTGAAAAACTGTTTTTT,CASSLVADGVEKLFF
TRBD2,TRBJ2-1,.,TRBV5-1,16,TGCGCCAGCAGCACCTCTAGCGGGCGGGGTAGCAATGAGCAGTTCTTC,CASSTSSGRGSNEQFF
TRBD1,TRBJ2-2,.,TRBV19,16,TGTGCCAGTAGCCAAAACAGGGGAGTGGAAACCGGGGAGCTGTTTTTT,CASSQNRGVETGELFF
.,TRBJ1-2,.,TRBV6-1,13,TGTGCCAGCAGTGAACGGTTTAACTATGGCTACACCTTC,CASSERFNYGYTF
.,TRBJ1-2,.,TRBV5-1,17,TGCGCCAGCAGCTCCCGGGTGGGGGGGAGTGTTAACTATGGCTACACCTTC,CASSSRVGGSVNYGYTF
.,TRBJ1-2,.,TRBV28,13,TGTGCCAGCGGGATTCCTGACAGTAATGGCTACACCTTC,CASGIPDSNGYTF
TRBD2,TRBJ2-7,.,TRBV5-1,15,TGCGCCAGCAGCTTCGGACTAGCGGACTCCTACGAGCAGTACTTC,CASSFGLADSYEQYF
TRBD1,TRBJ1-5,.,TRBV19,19,TGTGCCAGTAGTATCCCCGGACAGGGGGCGCGGTCGGGCAATCAGCCCCAGCATTTT,CASSIPGQGARSGNQPQHF
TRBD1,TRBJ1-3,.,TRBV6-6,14,TGTGCCAGCAGGCAGGGGGGCGAAGGAAACACCATATATTTT,CASRQGGEGNTIYF
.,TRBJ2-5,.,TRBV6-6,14,TGTGCCAGCAGTTACGGTGGGGGGCAAGAGACCCAGTACTTC,CASSYGGGQETQYF
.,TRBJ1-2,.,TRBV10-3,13,TGTGCCATCAGTGAGGAAACGGTATATGGCTACACCTTC,CAISEETVYGYTF
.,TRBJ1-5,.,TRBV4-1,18,TGCGCCAGCAGCCAAGATGTCCCCGGGACTAGGGCCTATCAGCCCCAGCATTTT,CASSQDVPGTRAYQPQHF
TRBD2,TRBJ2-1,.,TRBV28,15,TGTGCCAGCAGTTCAGAGACTAGCGGGAACAATGAGCAGTTCTTC,CASSSETSGNNEQFF
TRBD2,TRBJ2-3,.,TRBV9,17,TGTGCCAGCAGCGTAGAACTAGCGGGAGGTATCGCAGATACGCAGTATTTT,CASSVELAGGIADTQYF
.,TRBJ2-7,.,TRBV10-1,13,TGCGCCAGCAGTCGGGACAAGGGCTACGAGCAGTACTTC,CASSRDKGYEQYF
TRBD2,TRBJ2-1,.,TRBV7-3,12,TGTGCCAGCAGCACCGCGGGGGGTGAGCAGTTCTTC,CASSTAGGEQFF
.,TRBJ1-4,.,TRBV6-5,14,TGTGCCAGCAGTTTATCTCTAACTAATGAAAAACTGTTTTTT,CASSLSLTNEKLFF
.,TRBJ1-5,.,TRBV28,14,TGTGCCAGCACCGTGAGGTCCTCCAATCAGCCCCAGCATTTT,CASTVRSSNQPQHF
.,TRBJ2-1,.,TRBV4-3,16,TGCGCCAGCAGCCAAGACGGGCGGGACCAATTCAATGAGCAGTTCTTC,CASSQDGRDQFNEQFF
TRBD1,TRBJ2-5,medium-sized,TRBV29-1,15,TGCAGCGTTGAAGCGGACAGGGGGCGGTCAGAGACCCAGTACTTC,CSVEADRGRSETQYF
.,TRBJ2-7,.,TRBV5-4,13,TGTGCCAGCAGCTTGGGGCTAGAGTACGAGCAGTACTTC,CASSLGLEYEQYF
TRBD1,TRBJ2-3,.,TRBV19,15,TGTGCCAGTAGCGCGACAGGGGTGGGTACAGATACGCAGTATTTT,CASSATGVGTDTQYF
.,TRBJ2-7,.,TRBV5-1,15,TGCGCCAGCAGCTTGGCCGAACAGAGCTCCTACGAGCAGTACTTC,CASSLAEQSSYEQYF
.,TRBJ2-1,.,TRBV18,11,TGTGCCAGCTTGAAGCTCGATGAGCAGTTCTTC,CASLKLDEQFF
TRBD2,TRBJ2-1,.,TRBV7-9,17,TGTGCCAGCAGCTCCCCGGGACTAGCGGGAGGGTGGGATGAGCAGTTCTTC,CASSSPGLAGGWDEQFF
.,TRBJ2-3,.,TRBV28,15,TGTGCCAGCAGGCCAGGGCTAGTAGTCTCAGATACGCAGTATTTT,CASRPGLVVSDTQYF
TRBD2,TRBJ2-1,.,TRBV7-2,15,TGTGCCAGCAGCTTAGTTAGCGGGGGGGCCAATGAGCAGTTCTTC,CASSLVSGGANEQFF
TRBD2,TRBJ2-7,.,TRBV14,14,TGTGCCAGCAGCCAAAAGAGCGGGAGCCACGAGCAGTACTTC,CASSQKSGSHEQYF
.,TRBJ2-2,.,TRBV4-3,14,TGCGCCAGCAGCCAAGATCAAGCTTTCGGGGAGCTGTTTTTT,CASSQDQAFGELFF
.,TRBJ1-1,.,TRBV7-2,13,TGTGCCAGCAGCTCCAGGGCGGACACTGAAGCTTTCTTT,CASSSRADTEAFF
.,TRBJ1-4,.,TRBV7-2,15,TGTGCCAGCAGCTTAGGGGACACTGCCAATGAAAAACTGTTTTTT,CASSLGDTANEKLFF
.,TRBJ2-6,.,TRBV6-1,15,TGTGCCAGCATGAGGCTCGGAGGTGGGGCCAACGTCCTGACTTTC,CASMRLGGGANVLTF
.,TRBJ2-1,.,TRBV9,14,TGTGCCAGCGGGGCCGGGACAAACTACAATGAGCAGTTCTTC,CASGAGTNYNEQFF
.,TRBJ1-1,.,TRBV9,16,TGTGCCAGCAGCGTAGGTCCCAGGGAGGGAAGCACTGAAGCTTTCTTT,CASSVGPREGSTEAFF
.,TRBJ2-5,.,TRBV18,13,TGTGCCAGCTCACGGACAGCCCAAGAGACCCAGTACTTC,CASSRTAQETQYF
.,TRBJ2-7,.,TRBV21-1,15,TGTGCCAGCAGCAAAGCGGAGGTCTTATCCTACGAGCAGTACTTC,CASSKAEVLSYEQYF
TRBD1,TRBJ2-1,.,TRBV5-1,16,TGCGCCAGCAGCTTGGTCCCGGGACAGGGAACGAATGAGCAGTTCTTC,CASSLVPGQGTNEQFF
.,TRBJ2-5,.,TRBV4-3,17,TGCGCCAGCAGCCAAGAACGGCGGGAAAGCGGTAAAGAGACCCAGTACTTC,CASSQERRESGKETQYF
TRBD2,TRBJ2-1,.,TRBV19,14,TGTGCCAGTAGGCCAGCGGGAGGGCATAGGGAGCAGTTCTTC,CASRPAGGHREQFF
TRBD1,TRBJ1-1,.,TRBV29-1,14,TGCAGCGTGTCTTTCTCAGGGGGCAGGGCGGAAGCTTTCTTT,CSVSFSGGRAEAFF
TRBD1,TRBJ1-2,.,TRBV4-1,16,TGCGCCAGCAGCCCTCGACAGGGGGCCATTAACTATGGCTACACCTTC,CASSPRQGAINYGYTF
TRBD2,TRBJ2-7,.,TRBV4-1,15,TGCGCCAGCAGCCGCGGGACTAGCGGGATCTACGAGCAGTACTTC,CASSRGTSGIYEQYF
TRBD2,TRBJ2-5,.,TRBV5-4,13,TGTGCCAGCAGCTTAGCGGGAGCAGAGACCCAGTACTTC,CASSLAGAETQYF
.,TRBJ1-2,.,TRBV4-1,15,TGCGCCAGCAGCTGGAGACAGGAAGACTCCAATGGCTACACCTTC,CASSWRQEDSNGYTF
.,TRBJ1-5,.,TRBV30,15,TGTGCCTGGAGTGTACGAGGTAGTGGCAATCAGCCCCAGCATTTT,CAWSVRGSGNQPQHF
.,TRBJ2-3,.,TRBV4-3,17,TGCGCCAGCAGCCAAGATATATTAGGAACAGTCACAGATACGCAGTATTTT,CASSQDILGTVTDTQYF
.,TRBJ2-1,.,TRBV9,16,TGTGCCAGCAGCGTAGGGCTAGCCGAGGTTGGCAATGAGCAGTTCTTC,CASSVGLAEVGNEQFF
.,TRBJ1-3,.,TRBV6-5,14,TGTGCCAGCAGACTGGGCAGGGAGGTAAACACCATATATTTT,CASRLGREVNTIYF
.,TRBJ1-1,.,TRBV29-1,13,TGCAGCGTTGAAAGATCCAGGAACACTGAAGCTTTCTTT,CSVERSRNTEAFF
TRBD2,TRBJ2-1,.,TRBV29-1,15,TGCAGCGTTATCTTCGCGGGAGCGGTTTTCAATGAGCAGTTCTTC,CSVIFAGAVFNEQFF
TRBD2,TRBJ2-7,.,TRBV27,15,TGTGCCAGCAGTTTTGGTAGCGGGGGACCCTACGAGCAGTACTTC,CASSFGSGGPYEQYF
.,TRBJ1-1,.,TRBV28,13,TGTGCCAGCAGTTTGGCCAGGAACACTGAGGCTTTCTTT,CASSLARNTEAFF
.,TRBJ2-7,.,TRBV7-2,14,TGTGCCAGCAGCCACTCGACTCACCTATACGAGCAGTACTTC,CASSHSTHLYEQYF
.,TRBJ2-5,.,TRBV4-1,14,TGCGCCAGCAGCCAAGAGCAGGGGCGAGAGACCCAGTACTTC,CASSQEQGRETQYF
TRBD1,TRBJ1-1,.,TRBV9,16,TGTGCCAGCAGCGTAGTTGCCGGGACAGGGGACACTGAAGCTTTCTTT,CASSVVAGTGDTEAFF
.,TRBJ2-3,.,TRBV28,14,TGTGCCAGTAGATCACTCCCGGGCACAGATACGCAGTATTTT,CASRSLPGTDTQYF